This TCR beta chain was captured in a study of blood T cell repertoires in COVID-19. The germline gives CDR1 KGHSH, CDR2 LQKENI. This CDR3 comprises 12 residues. With 1 base removed from V and 9 bases from J, the gap between germline ends came to 7 bases. Only in-frame clones appear in the TCRdb table, and some are missing; sequencing was by immunoSEQ multiplex PCR. The table records about 140,000 clones, 84% of them present only once. Sequenced input: peripheral blood. The V and J genes are TRBV18 and TRBJ2-1, with a tentative D call TRBD1 (5 bases). This TCR derives from a human donor in a cohort sampled during active COVID-19. CDR3 in amino acids: CASSPRQGEQFF. The DNA for the CDR3 is TGTGCCAGCTCACCACGGCAGGGTGAGCAGTTCTTC. Variable domain in full (rest from reference TRBV18 and TRBJ2-1): NAGVMQNPRHLVRRRGQEARLRCSPMKGHSHVYWYRQLPEEGLKFMVYLQKENIIDESGMPKERFSAEFPKEGPSILRIQQVVRGDSAAYFCASSPRQGEQFFGPGTRLTVL.